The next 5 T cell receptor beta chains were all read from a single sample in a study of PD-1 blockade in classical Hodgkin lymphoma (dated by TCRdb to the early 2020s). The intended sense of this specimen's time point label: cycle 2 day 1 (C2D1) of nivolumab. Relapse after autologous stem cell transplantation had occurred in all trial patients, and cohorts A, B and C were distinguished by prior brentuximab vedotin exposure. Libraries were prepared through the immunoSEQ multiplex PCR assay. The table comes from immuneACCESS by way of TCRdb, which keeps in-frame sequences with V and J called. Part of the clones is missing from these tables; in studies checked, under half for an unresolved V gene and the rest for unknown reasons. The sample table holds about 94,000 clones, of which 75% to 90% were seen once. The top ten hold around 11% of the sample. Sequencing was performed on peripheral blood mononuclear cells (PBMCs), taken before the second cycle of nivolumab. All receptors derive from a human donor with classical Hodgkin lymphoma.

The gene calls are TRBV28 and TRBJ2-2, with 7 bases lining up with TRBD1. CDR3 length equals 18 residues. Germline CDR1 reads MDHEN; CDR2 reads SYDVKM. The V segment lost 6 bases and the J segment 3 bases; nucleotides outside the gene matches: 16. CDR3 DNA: TGTGCCAGCAGCGGCGACAGGGCCCCATCTGGGTACACCGGGGAGCTGTTTTTT. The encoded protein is CASSGDRAPSGYTGELFF. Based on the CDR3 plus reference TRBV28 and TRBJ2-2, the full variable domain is DVKVTQSSRYLVKRTGEKVFLECVQDMDHENMFWYRQDPGLGLRLIYFSYDVKMKEKGDIPEGYSVSREKKERFSLILESASTNQTSMYLCASSGDRAPSGYTGELFFGEGSRLTVL.

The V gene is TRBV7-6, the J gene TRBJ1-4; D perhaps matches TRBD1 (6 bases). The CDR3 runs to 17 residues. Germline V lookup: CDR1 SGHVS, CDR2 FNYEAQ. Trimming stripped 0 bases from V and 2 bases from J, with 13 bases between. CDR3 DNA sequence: TGTGCCAGCAGCTTAGCGACGTCGGGGGGCACTAATGAAAAACTGTTTTTT. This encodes CASSLATSGGTNEKLFF.

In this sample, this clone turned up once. The DNA of the CDR3 is TGCGCCAGCAGTCGCCTACGGGGACCGATTGGCCCCTACAATGAGCAGTTCTTC. This gives the protein CASSRLRGPIGPYNEQFF. The V and J genes are TRBV23-1 and TRBJ2-1; perhaps D is TRBD1 or TRBD2 (5 bases each). TRBV23-1 is an ORF, with its function uncertain. With 4 bases removed from V and 2 bases from J, the gap between germline ends came to 21 bases. The CDR3 consists of 18 residues.

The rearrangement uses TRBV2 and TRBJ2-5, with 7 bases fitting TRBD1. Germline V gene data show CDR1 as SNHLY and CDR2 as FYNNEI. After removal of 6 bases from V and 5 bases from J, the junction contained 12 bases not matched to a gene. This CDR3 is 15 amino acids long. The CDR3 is CASRAQGWIRETQYF. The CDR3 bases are TGTGCCAGCAGGGCACAGGGGTGGATTAGGGAGACCCAGTACTTC.

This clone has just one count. The CDR3: CASGGGPLSEQYF. CDR3 sequence (DNA): TGTGCCAGCGGCGGTGGACCTCTCTCCGAGCAGTACTTC. The V and J genes are TRBV28 and TRBJ2-7; D is unclear. The CDR3 is made up of 13 amino acids. Trimming stripped 8 bases from V and 6 bases from J, with 17 bases between. Germline CDR1 MDHEN, CDR2 SYDVKM. The whole variable domain, filled in from reference TRBV28 and TRBJ2-7, reads DVKVTQSSRYLVKRTGEKVFLECVQDMDHENMFWYRQDPGLGLRLIYFSYDVKMKEKGDIPEGYSVSREKKERFSLILESASTNQTSMYLCASGGGPLSEQYFGPGTRLTVT.